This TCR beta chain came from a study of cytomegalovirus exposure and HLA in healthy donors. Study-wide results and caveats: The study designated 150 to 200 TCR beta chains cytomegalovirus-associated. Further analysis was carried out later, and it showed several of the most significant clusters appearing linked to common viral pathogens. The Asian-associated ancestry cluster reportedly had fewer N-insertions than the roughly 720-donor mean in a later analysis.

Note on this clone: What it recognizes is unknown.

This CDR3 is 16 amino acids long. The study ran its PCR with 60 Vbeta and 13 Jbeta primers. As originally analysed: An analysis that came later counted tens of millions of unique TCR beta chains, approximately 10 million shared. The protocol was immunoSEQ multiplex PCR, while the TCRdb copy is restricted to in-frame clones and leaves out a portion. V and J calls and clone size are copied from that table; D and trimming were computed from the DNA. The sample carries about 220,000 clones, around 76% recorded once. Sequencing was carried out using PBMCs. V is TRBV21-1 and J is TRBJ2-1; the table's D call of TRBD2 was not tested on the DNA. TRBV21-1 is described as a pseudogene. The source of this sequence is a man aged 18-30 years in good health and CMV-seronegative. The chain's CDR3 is CASSKRKLGSYNEQFF. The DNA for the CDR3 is TGTGCCAGCAGCAAACGGAAACTAGGGTCCTACAATGAGCAGTTCTTC.